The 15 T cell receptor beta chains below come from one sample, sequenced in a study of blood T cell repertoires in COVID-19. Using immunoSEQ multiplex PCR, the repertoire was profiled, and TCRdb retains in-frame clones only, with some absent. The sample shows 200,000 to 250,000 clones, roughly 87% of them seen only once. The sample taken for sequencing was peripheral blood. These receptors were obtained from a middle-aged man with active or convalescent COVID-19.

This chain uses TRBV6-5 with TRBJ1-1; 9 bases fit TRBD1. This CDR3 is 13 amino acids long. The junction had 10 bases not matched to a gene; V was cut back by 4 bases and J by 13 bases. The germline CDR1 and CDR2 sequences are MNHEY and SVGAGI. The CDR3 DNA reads TGTGCCAGCAGTTTATACCGGGACAGGGAGGGTTTCTTT. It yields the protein CASSLYRDREGFF.

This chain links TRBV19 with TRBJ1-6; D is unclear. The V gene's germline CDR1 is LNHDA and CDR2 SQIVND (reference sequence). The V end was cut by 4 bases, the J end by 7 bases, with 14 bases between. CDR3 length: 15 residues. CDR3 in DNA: TGTGCCAGTAGTAAAACAGCTGCGGGAAATTCACCCCTCCACTTT. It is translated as CASSKTAAGNSPLHF.

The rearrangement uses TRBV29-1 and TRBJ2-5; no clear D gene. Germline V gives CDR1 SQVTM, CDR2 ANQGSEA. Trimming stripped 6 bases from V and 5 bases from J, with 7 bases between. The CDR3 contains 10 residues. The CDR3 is CSVEVETQYF. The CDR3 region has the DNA TGCAGCGTCGAGGTGGAGACCCAGTACTTC.

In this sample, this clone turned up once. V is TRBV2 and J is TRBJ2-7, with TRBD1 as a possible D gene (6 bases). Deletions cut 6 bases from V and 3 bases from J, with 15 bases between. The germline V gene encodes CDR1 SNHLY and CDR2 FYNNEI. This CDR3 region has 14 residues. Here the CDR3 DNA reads TGTGCCAGCAGCCTGCACAGGGATCTCTACGAGCAGTACTTC. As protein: CASSLHRDLYEQYF.

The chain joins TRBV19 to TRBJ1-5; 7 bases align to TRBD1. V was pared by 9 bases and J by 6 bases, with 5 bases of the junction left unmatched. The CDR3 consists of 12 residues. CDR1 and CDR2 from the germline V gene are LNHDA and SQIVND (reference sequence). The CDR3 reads CASQTGTQPQHF. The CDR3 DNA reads TGTGCCAGCCAGACAGGGACTCAGCCCCAGCATTTT.

CDR3 coding DNA: TGTGCCAGCAGCTTGGAAGGGGGCCCTAATCAGCCCCAGCATTTT. Protein: CASSLEGGPNQPQHF. The rearrangement uses TRBV5-8 and TRBJ1-5; 7 bases match TRBD1. With 0 bases clipped from V and 4 bases from J, the junction kept 4 bases outside the gene matches. The CDR3 totals 15 residues. Germline V gene data show CDR1 as SGHTS and CDR2 as YDEGEE. Variable domain in full (rest from reference TRBV5-8 and TRBJ1-5): EAGVTQSPTHLIKTRGQQATLRCSPISGHTSVYWYQQALGLGLQFLLWYDEGEERNRGNFPPRFSGRQFPNYSSELNVNALELEDSALYLCASSLEGGPNQPQHFGDGTRLSIL.

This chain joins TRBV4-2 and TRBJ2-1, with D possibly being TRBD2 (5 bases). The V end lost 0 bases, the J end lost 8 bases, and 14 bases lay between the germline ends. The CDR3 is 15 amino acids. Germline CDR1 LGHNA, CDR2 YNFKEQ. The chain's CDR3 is CASSQDLVDGDEQFF. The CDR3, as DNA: TGTGCCAGCAGCCAAGATCTTGTTGACGGGGATGAGCAGTTCTTC.

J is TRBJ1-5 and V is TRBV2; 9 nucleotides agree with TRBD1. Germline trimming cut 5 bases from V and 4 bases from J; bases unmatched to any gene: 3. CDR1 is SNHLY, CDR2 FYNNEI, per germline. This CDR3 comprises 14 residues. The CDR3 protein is CASSPGTGNQPQHF. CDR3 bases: TGTGCCAGCAGTCCCGGGACAGGGAATCAGCCCCAGCATTTT.

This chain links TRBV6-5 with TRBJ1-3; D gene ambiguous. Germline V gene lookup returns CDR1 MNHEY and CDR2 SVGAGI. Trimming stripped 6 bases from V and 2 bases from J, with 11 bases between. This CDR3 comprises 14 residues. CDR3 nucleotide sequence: TGTGCCAGCAGGGTCTTTACAGCTGGAAACACCATATATTTT. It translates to CASRVFTAGNTIYF.

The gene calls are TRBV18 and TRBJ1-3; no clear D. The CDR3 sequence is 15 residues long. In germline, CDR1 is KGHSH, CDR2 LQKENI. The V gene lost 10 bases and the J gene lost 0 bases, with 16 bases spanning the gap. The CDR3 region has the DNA TGTGCCACAACCCACTCGGTGAGCTCTGGAAACACCATATATTTT. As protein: CATTHSVSSGNTIYF.

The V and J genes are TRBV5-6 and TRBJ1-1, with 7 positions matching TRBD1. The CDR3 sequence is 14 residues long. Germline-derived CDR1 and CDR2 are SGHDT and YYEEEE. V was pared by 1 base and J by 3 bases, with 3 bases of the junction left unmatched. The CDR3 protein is CASSLNRGDTEAFF. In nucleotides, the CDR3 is TGTGCCAGCAGCTTGAACAGGGGTGACACTGAAGCTTTCTTT.

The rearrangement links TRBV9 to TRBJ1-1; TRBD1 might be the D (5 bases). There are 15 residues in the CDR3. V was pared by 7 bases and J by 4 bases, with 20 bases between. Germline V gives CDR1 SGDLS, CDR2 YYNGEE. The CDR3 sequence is CASSKSAGQGTEAFF. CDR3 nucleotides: TGTGCCAGCTCCAAGAGCGCGGGGCAGGGCACTGAAGCTTTCTTT.

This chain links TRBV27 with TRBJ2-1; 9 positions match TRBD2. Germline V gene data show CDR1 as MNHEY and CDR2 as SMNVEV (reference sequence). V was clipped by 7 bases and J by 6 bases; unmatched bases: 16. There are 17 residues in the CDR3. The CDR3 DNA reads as TGTGCCAGCACCCAGCAACCGGGACTAGCATTTTTCAATGAGCAGTTCTTC. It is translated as CASTQQPGLAFFNEQFF.

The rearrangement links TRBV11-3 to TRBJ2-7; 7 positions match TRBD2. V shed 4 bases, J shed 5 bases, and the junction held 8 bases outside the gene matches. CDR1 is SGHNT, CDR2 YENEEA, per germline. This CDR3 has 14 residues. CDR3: CASSSPVGGNEQYF. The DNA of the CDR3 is TGTGCCAGCAGCTCCCCCGTGGGAGGGAACGAGCAGTACTTC.

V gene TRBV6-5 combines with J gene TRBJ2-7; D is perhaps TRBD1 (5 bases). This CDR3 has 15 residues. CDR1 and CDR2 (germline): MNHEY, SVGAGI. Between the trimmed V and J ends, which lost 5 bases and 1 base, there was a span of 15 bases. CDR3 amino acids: CASSRTRTISYEQYF. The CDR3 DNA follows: TGTGCCAGCAGTCGGACCAGGACAATTTCCTACGAGCAGTACTTC.